This is a list of T cell receptor beta chains from one sample in a study of blood T cell repertoires in COVID-19. Sequenced by immunoSEQ multiplex PCR; TCRdb stores in-frame clones only, minus some. The sample lists about 89,000 clones, approximately 80% seen once, with 6.3% in the top ten. The sample comprised peripheral blood. These receptors were taken from a man aged 70-80 years with COVID-19, enrolled during active disease. Both conserved end residues are part of each CDR3. The order of the fields is J gene, clone size, D gene, V gene, CDR3 protein, CDR3 DNA. The D gene is left open where the match is weak. Clone sizes are given selectively: once, few, many, or a class where the clone is expanded.

j_call: TRBJ1-3
clone_size: -
d_call: -
v_call: TRBV7-2
cdr3_aa: CASSINRAGNTIYF
cdr3_nt: TGTGCCAGCAGCATCAACAGGGCGGGAAACACCATATATTTT

j_call: TRBJ1-1
clone_size: -
d_call: -
v_call: TRBV2
cdr3_aa: CASSVEGYTEAFF
cdr3_nt: TGTGCCAGCAGTGTAGAGGGTTACACTGAAGCTTTCTTT

j_call: TRBJ1-2
clone_size: -
d_call: -
v_call: TRBV5-6
cdr3_aa: CASGRQSYGYTF
cdr3_nt: TGTGCCAGCGGCAGACAGAGCTATGGCTACACCTTC

j_call: TRBJ1-5
clone_size: -
d_call: -
v_call: TRBV19
cdr3_aa: CASRHSRGADQPQHF
cdr3_nt: TGTGCCAGTAGGCACTCGCGGGGGGCTGATCAGCCCCAGCATTTT

j_call: TRBJ1-1
clone_size: -
d_call: -
v_call: TRBV7-2
cdr3_aa: CASSLQGIMNTEAFF
cdr3_nt: TGTGCCAGCAGCTTACAGGGTATTATGAACACTGAAGCTTTCTTT

j_call: TRBJ2-7
clone_size: -
d_call: -
v_call: TRBV28
cdr3_aa: CASTNRDTAYEQYF
cdr3_nt: TGTGCCAGCACCAACCGGGACACCGCCTACGAGCAGTACTTC

j_call: TRBJ1-5
clone_size: -
d_call: -
v_call: TRBV28
cdr3_aa: CASTLSGFWQPQHF
cdr3_nt: TGTGCCAGCACCCTGAGCGGGTTCTGGCAGCCCCAGCATTTT

j_call: TRBJ2-2
clone_size: once
d_call: -
v_call: TRBV18
cdr3_aa: CASSPLTGSNTGELFF
cdr3_nt: TGTGCCAGCTCACCATTAACAGGATCGAACACCGGGGAGCTGTTTTTT

j_call: TRBJ1-3
clone_size: once
d_call: -
v_call: TRBV18
cdr3_aa: CASRTDGVSGNTIYF
cdr3_nt: TGTGCCAGCCGAACAGACGGGGTCTCTGGAAACACCATATATTTT

j_call: TRBJ2-5
clone_size: -
d_call: -
v_call: TRBV9
cdr3_aa: CASSVAAQANQETQYF
cdr3_nt: TGTGCCAGCAGCGTAGCAGCTCAGGCAAATCAAGAGACCCAGTACTTC

j_call: TRBJ2-1
clone_size: few
d_call: TRBD2
v_call: TRBV11-3
cdr3_aa: CASSVLAAYEQFF
cdr3_nt: TGTGCCAGCAGCGTACTAGCGGCATATGAGCAGTTCTTC

j_call: TRBJ2-2
clone_size: -
d_call: -
v_call: TRBV29-1
cdr3_aa: CSGRESNTGELFF
cdr3_nt: TGCAGCGGTCGAGAAAGTAACACCGGGGAGCTGTTTTTT

j_call: TRBJ2-7
clone_size: -
d_call: TRBD1
v_call: TRBV28
cdr3_aa: CASTPGARTGEQYF
cdr3_nt: TGTGCCAGCACCCCAGGCGCTCGGACAGGCGAGCAGTACTTC

j_call: TRBJ2-7
clone_size: -
d_call: -
v_call: TRBV5-5
cdr3_aa: CASSITSRAYEQYF
cdr3_nt: TGTGCCAGCAGTATAACTAGCCGTGCCTACGAGCAGTACTTC

j_call: TRBJ2-1
clone_size: -
d_call: -
v_call: TRBV7-2
cdr3_aa: CASSLDYQNEQFF
cdr3_nt: TGTGCCAGCAGCTTAGACTACCAAAATGAGCAGTTCTTC

j_call: TRBJ1-1
clone_size: few
d_call: TRBD1
v_call: TRBV19
cdr3_aa: CASSIDTGVVNTEAFF
cdr3_nt: TGTGCCAGTAGTATAGATACAGGGGTGGTGAACACTGAAGCTTTCTTT

j_call: TRBJ1-2
clone_size: -
d_call: -
v_call: TRBV15
cdr3_aa: CATSRDKGAAPTYTF
cdr3_nt: TGTGCCACCAGCAGAGACAAAGGTGCCGCCCCGACATACACCTTC

j_call: TRBJ2-2
clone_size: -
d_call: -
v_call: TRBV5-1
cdr3_aa: CASSLAGGQGRTGELFF
cdr3_nt: TGCGCCAGCAGCTTGGCCGGGGGGCAAGGGCGGACCGGGGAGCTGTTTTTT

j_call: TRBJ1-3
clone_size: -
d_call: -
v_call: TRBV18
cdr3_aa: CASSPAGLSSGNTIYF
cdr3_nt: TGTGCCAGCTCACCTGCGGGTCTAAGCTCTGGAAACACCATATATTTT

j_call: TRBJ2-1
clone_size: -
d_call: TRBD2
v_call: TRBV7-6
cdr3_aa: CASSPRTSGSLNEQFF
cdr3_nt: TGTGCCAGCAGCCCCCGGACTAGCGGGAGCTTAAATGAGCAGTTCTTC

j_call: TRBJ1-1
clone_size: -
d_call: TRBD1
v_call: TRBV25-1
cdr3_aa: CASSEYTGGPTEAFF
cdr3_nt: TGTGCCAGCAGTGAATATACAGGGGGCCCGACTGAAGCTTTCTTT

j_call: TRBJ2-1
clone_size: -
d_call: TRBD2
v_call: TRBV7-8
cdr3_aa: CASSRVGVAGGPREQFF
cdr3_nt: TGTGCCAGCAGCCGGGTAGGGGTAGCGGGAGGGCCGAGGGAGCAGTTCTTC

j_call: TRBJ2-1
clone_size: -
d_call: TRBD2
v_call: TRBV3-1/TRBV3-2
cdr3_aa: CASSQPITGGGAYNEQFF
cdr3_nt: TGTGCCAGCAGCCAACCGATAACAGGCGGGGGGGCCTACAATGAGCAGTTCTTC

j_call: TRBJ2-1
clone_size: -
d_call: -
v_call: TRBV9
cdr3_aa: CASSVATRAYNEQFF
cdr3_nt: TGTGCCAGCAGCGTAGCTACCCGGGCCTACAATGAGCAGTTCTTC

j_call: TRBJ2-7
clone_size: -
d_call: -
v_call: TRBV5-4
cdr3_aa: CASSLGSGTFYEQYF
cdr3_nt: TGTGCCAGCAGCTTAGGGAGCGGGACATTTTACGAGCAGTACTTC

j_call: TRBJ1-5
clone_size: -
d_call: TRBD1
v_call: TRBV5-5
cdr3_aa: CASSQDRGRQPQHF
cdr3_nt: TGTGCCAGCAGTCAGGACAGGGGGCGTCAGCCCCAGCATTTT

j_call: TRBJ2-3
clone_size: -
d_call: -
v_call: TRBV5-1
cdr3_aa: CASSGGPGTDTQYF
cdr3_nt: TGCGCCAGCAGCGGAGGGCCTGGCACAGATACGCAGTATTTT

j_call: TRBJ1-5
clone_size: -
d_call: -
v_call: TRBV20-1
cdr3_aa: CSSGRPQHF
cdr3_nt: TGCAGTTCAGGTCGGCCCCAGCATTTT

j_call: TRBJ2-7
clone_size: -
d_call: -
v_call: TRBV6-5
cdr3_aa: CASNPTGGRPYEQYF
cdr3_nt: TGTGCCAGCAATCCGACGGGGGGCCGACCCTACGAGCAGTACTTC

j_call: TRBJ2-1
clone_size: -
d_call: TRBD2
v_call: TRBV19
cdr3_aa: CASSLLGTSGGYNEQFF
cdr3_nt: TGTGCCAGTAGTTTACTCGGGACTAGCGGGGGCTACAATGAGCAGTTCTTC

j_call: TRBJ2-1
clone_size: -
d_call: -
v_call: TRBV21-1
cdr3_aa: CASSKSLGLAGDLYEQFF
cdr3_nt: TGTGCCAGCAGCAAAAGCCTCGGACTAGCGGGAGATCTGTATGAGCAGTTCTTC

j_call: TRBJ2-7
clone_size: once
d_call: TRBD2
v_call: TRBV7-9
cdr3_aa: CASSLVRGSGSSYEQYF
cdr3_nt: TGTGCCAGCAGCTTAGTTCGGGGTAGCGGGAGCTCCTACGAGCAGTACTTC

j_call: TRBJ2-5
clone_size: -
d_call: TRBD1
v_call: TRBV5-4
cdr3_aa: CASSLDRGQETQYF
cdr3_nt: TGTGCCAGCAGCTTGGACAGGGGACAAGAGACCCAGTACTTC

j_call: TRBJ1-5
clone_size: -
d_call: -
v_call: TRBV7-2
cdr3_aa: CASSLGVKSNQPQHF
cdr3_nt: TGTGCCAGCAGCTTAGGCGTCAAAAGCAATCAGCCCCAGCATTTT

j_call: TRBJ1-1
clone_size: -
d_call: -
v_call: TRBV5-4
cdr3_aa: CASSTREHTEAFF
cdr3_nt: TGTGCCAGCAGCACTCGCGAGCACACTGAAGCTTTCTTT

j_call: TRBJ2-7
clone_size: -
d_call: TRBD2
v_call: TRBV19
cdr3_aa: CASSSRATSGRADSNEQYF
cdr3_nt: TGTGCCAGTAGTAGTCGCGCTACTAGCGGGAGGGCCGATAGTAACGAGCAGTACTTC

j_call: TRBJ1-6
clone_size: few
d_call: -
v_call: TRBV10-1
cdr3_aa: CASSESYGGPLHF
cdr3_nt: TGCGCCAGCAGTGAGTCCTACGGCGGCCCCCTCCACTTT

j_call: TRBJ2-1
clone_size: -
d_call: -
v_call: TRBV7-8
cdr3_aa: CASSLVGRSSYNEQFF
cdr3_nt: TGTGCCAGCAGCTTAGTTGGCAGAAGCTCCTACAATGAGCAGTTCTTC

j_call: TRBJ1-1
clone_size: few
d_call: TRBD1
v_call: TRBV19
cdr3_aa: CASSNDRVNTEAFF
cdr3_nt: TGTGCCAGTAGTAATGACAGGGTGAACACTGAAGCTTTCTTT

j_call: TRBJ2-2
clone_size: -
d_call: TRBD1
v_call: TRBV7-2
cdr3_aa: CASSFGQVWELFF
cdr3_nt: TGTGCCAGCAGCTTTGGACAGGTCTGGGAGCTGTTTTTT

j_call: TRBJ2-7
clone_size: -
d_call: -
v_call: TRBV6-5
cdr3_aa: CASRDSSPREQYF
cdr3_nt: TGTGCCAGCAGGGACTCCTCTCCTCGCGAGCAGTACTTC

j_call: TRBJ1-5
clone_size: -
d_call: TRBD1
v_call: TRBV6-5
cdr3_aa: CASSSTGGTNQPQHF
cdr3_nt: TGTGCCAGCAGTTCTACAGGGGGCACCAATCAGCCCCAGCATTTT

j_call: TRBJ2-1
clone_size: once
d_call: -
v_call: TRBV5-1
cdr3_aa: CASSLDVSSYNEQFF
cdr3_nt: TGCGCCAGCAGCTTGGACGTCAGCTCCTACAATGAGCAGTTCTTC

j_call: TRBJ2-7
clone_size: -
d_call: TRBD1
v_call: TRBV10-3
cdr3_aa: CATGQGANEQYF
cdr3_nt: TGTGCCACCGGACAGGGGGCAAACGAGCAGTACTTC

j_call: TRBJ1-1
clone_size: -
d_call: -
v_call: TRBV15
cdr3_aa: CATSRRGLTEAFF
cdr3_nt: TGTGCCACCAGCAGGCGGGGTTTGACTGAAGCTTTCTTT

j_call: TRBJ2-1
clone_size: -
d_call: TRBD2
v_call: TRBV6-1
cdr3_aa: CASSERAGLAGTYNEQFF
cdr3_nt: TGTGCCAGCAGTGAAAGGGCGGGACTAGCGGGGACTTACAATGAGCAGTTCTTC

j_call: TRBJ2-1
clone_size: -
d_call: -
v_call: TRBV18
cdr3_aa: CASSPVGQGKFF
cdr3_nt: TGTGCCAGCTCACCAGTGGGGCAGGGGAAGTTCTTC

j_call: TRBJ2-6
clone_size: -
d_call: -
v_call: TRBV6-2/TRBV6-3
cdr3_aa: CASSYLVRREGGANVLTF
cdr3_nt: TGTGCCAGCAGTTACTTGGTCAGGAGAGAGGGTGGGGCCAACGTCCTGACTTTC

j_call: TRBJ2-5
clone_size: few
d_call: -
v_call: TRBV18
cdr3_aa: CASSPSAGASEETQYF
cdr3_nt: TGTGCCAGCTCACCTTCCGCGGGGGCCTCCGAAGAGACCCAGTACTTC

j_call: TRBJ2-1
clone_size: once
d_call: TRBD2
v_call: TRBV2
cdr3_aa: CASSGSSGGNEQFF
cdr3_nt: TGTGCCAGCAGTGGGTCTAGCGGGGGCAATGAGCAGTTCTTC

j_call: TRBJ1-1
clone_size: -
d_call: -
v_call: TRBV28
cdr3_aa: CASHTPDGSTEAFF
cdr3_nt: TGTGCCAGCCACACCCCCGACGGGAGCACTGAAGCTTTCTTT

j_call: TRBJ2-7
clone_size: -
d_call: -
v_call: TRBV5-1
cdr3_aa: CASSLDGGPSREQYF
cdr3_nt: TGCGCCAGCAGCTTGGACGGGGGGCCCTCTCGGGAGCAGTACTTC